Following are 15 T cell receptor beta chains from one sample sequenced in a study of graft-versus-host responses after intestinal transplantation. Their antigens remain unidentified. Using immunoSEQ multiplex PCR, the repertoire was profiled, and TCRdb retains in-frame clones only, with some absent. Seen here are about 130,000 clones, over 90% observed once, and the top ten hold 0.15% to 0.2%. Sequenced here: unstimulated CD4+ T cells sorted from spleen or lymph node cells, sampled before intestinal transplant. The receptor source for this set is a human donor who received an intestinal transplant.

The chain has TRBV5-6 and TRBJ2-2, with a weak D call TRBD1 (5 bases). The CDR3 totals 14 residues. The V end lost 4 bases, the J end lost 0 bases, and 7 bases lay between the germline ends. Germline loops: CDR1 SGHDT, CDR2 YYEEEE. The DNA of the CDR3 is TGTGCCAGCAGCGAGACAGCGAACACCGGGGAGCTGTTTTTT. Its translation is CASSETANTGELFF.

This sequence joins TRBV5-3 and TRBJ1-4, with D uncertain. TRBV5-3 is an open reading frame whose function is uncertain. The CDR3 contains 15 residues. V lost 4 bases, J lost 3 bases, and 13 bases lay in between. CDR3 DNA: TGTGCCAGAAGCGCCCGTAGACGGCCTAATGAAAAACTGTTTTTT. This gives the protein CARSARRRPNEKLFF.

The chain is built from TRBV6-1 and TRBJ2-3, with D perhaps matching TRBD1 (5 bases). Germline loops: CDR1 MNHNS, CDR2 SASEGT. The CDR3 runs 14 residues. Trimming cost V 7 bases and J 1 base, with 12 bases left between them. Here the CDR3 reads CASTGLGGTDTQYF. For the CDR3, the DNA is TGTGCCAGCACGGGCCTAGGGGGCACAGATACGCAGTATTTT.

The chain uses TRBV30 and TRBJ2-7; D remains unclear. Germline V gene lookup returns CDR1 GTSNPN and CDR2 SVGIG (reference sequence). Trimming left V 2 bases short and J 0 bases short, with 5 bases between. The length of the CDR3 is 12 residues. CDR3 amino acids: CAWSHSSYEQYF. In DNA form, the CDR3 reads TGTGCCTGGAGTCACAGCTCCTACGAGCAGTACTTC. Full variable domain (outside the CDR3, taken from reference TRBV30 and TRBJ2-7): SQTIHQWPATLVQPVGSPLSLECTVEGTSNPNLYWYRQAAGRGLQLLFYSVGIGQISSEVPQNLSASRPQDRQFILSSKKLLLSDSGFYLCAWSHSSYEQYFGPGTRLTVT.

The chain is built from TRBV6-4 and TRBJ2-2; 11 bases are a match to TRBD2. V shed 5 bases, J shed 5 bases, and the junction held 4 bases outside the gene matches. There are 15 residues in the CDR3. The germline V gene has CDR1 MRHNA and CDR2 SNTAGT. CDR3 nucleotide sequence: TGTGCCAGCAGTCTGACTAGCGGGATAACCGGGGAGCTGTTTTTT. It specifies CASSLTSGITGELFF.

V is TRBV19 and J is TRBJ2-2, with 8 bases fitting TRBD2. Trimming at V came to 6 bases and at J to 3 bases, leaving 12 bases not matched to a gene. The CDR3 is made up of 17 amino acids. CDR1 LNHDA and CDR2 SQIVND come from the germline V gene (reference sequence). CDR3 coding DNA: TGTGCCAGTAGCATCGAAAGACTAGCGCCGTACACCGGGGAGCTGTTTTTT. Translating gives CASSIERLAPYTGELFF.

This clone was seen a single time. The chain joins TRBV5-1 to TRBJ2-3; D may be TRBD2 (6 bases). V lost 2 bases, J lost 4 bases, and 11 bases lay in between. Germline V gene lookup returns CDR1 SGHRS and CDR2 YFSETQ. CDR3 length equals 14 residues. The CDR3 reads CASSFGGVADTQYF. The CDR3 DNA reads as TGCGCCAGCAGCTTCGGGGGAGTAGCAGATACGCAGTATTTT.

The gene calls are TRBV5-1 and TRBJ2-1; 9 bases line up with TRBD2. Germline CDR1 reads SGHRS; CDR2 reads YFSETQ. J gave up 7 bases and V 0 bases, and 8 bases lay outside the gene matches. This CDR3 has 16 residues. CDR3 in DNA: TGCGCCAGCAGCTTGGGGCTAGCGGGGTCAGGGAATGAGCAGTTCTTC. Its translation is CASSLGLAGSGNEQFF.

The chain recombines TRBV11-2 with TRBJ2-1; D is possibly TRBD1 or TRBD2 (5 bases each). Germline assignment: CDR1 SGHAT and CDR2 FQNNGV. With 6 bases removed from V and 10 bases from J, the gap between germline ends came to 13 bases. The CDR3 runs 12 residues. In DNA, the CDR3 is TGTGCCAGCAGAATATCCGGGACGGAGCAGTTCTTC. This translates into CASRISGTEQFF.

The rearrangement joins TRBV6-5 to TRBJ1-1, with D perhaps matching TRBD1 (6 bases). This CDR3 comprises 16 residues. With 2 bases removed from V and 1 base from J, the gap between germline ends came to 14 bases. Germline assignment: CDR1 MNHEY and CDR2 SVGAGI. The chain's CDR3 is CASSYTGGPTNTEAFF. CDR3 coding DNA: TGTGCCAGCAGTTACACCGGGGGGCCTACGAACACTGAAGCTTTCTTT.

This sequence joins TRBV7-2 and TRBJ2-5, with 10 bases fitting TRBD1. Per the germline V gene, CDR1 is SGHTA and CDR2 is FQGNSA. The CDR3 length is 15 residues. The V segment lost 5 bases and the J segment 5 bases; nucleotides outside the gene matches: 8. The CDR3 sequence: CASSADRGQWETQYF. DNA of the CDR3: TGTGCCAGCAGCGCCGACAGGGGGCAGTGGGAGACCCAGTACTTC.

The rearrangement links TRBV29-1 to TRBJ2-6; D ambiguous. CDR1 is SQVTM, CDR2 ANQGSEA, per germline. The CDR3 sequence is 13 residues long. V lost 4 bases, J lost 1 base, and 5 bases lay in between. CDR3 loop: CSVAGSGANVLTF. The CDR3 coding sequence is TGCAGCGTTGCAGGATCTGGGGCCAACGTCCTGACTTTC.

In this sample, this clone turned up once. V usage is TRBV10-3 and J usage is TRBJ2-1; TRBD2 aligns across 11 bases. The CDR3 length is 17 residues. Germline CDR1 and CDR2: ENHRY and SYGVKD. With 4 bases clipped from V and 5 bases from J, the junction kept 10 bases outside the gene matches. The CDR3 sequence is CAISGVDAGLADNEQFF. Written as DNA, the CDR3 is TGTGCCATCAGTGGAGTCGACGCGGGACTAGCGGACAATGAGCAGTTCTTC.

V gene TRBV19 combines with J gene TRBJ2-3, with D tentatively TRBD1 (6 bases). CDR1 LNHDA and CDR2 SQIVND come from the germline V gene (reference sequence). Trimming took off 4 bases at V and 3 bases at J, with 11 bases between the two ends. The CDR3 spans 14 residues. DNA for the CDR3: TGTGCCAGTAGTAGAATGGGGGCAACAGATACGCAGTATTTT. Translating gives CASSRMGATDTQYF.

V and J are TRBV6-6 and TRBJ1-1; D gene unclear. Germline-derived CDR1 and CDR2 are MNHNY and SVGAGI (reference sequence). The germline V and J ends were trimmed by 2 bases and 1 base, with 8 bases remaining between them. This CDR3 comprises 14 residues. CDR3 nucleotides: TGTGCCAGCAGTTACGTCTTGGGGAACACTGAAGCTTTCTTT. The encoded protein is CASSYVLGNTEAFF.